Listed here are 12 T cell receptor beta chains from one sample, sequenced in a study of shared clonotypes between healthy human individuals. Here immunoSEQ multiplex PCR was the method, and the copy in TCRdb shows in-frame clones only, minus some. This sample carries a few million clones, 85% to 95% of them seen once, and the ten largest clones take approximately 0.4%. The sequenced material came from naive CD4+ T cells from PBMCs. Subset here: CD45RA+ positively selected. Receptor source: a man aged 18-30 years in good health. Some clones in this sample may be carry-over from other donors' samples.

This sequence joins TRBV6-1 and TRBJ2-1, with D perhaps assigned TRBD1 or TRBD2 (5 bases each). The V end lost 6 bases, the J end lost 2 bases, and 14 bases lay between the germline ends. CDR3 length: 15 amino acids. Germline CDR1 MNHNS, CDR2 SASEGT. For the CDR3, the DNA is TGTGCCAGCAGCCCGACCCGGGGCCCCTACAATGAGCAGTTCTTC. Translating it yields CASSPTRGPYNEQFF.

The gene calls are TRBV6-5 and TRBJ2-7, with unresolved D. Germline CDR1 is MNHEY and CDR2 is SVGAGI. The ends were cut back, 7 bases at V and 2 bases at J, with 15 bases in the middle. This CDR3 is built from 14 residues. CDR3 region: CASTAYGLPYEQYF. CDR3 coding DNA: TGTGCCAGCACCGCCTACGGGCTACCCTACGAGCAGTACTTC.

This clone was detected once. The chain recombines TRBV27 with TRBJ2-1, with 8 bases that match TRBD2. V trimming: 5 bases; J trimming: 8 bases; junction bases outside the gene matches: 14. Germline CDR1 and CDR2: MNHEY and SMNVEV (reference sequence). The CDR3 consists of 16 residues. CDR3 bases: TGTGCCAGCAGTGCCCTACGGAGCGGGAGTTTCTATGAGCAGTTCTTC. Encoded protein: CASSALRSGSFYEQFF.

This sequence joins TRBV28 and TRBJ2-3; 11 bases match TRBD2. Trimming at V came to 3 bases and at J to 2 bases, leaving 4 bases not matched to a gene. The CDR3 has 16 residues. CDR1 is MDHEN and CDR2 is SYDVKM in the germline V gene. The CDR3 DNA reads TGTGCCAGCAGTTTTCTAGCGGGAGGAGTCACAGATACGCAGTATTTT. The encoded protein is CASSFLAGGVTDTQYF.

The rearrangement uses TRBV30 and TRBJ1-4, with a weak D call TRBD1 (6 bases). The CDR3 covers 15 residues. CDR1 and CDR2 from the germline V gene are GTSNPN and SVGIG (reference sequence). The ends were cut back, 3 bases at V and 3 bases at J, with 14 bases in the middle. This CDR3 is CAWSAQGLPNEKLFF. CDR3 sequence (DNA): TGTGCCTGGAGCGCACAGGGTTTACCTAATGAAAAACTGTTTTTT. The full variable domain, its missing parts supplied by reference TRBV30 and TRBJ1-4, is SQTIHQWPATLVQPVGSPLSLECTVEGTSNPNLYWYRQAAGRGLQLLFYSVGIGQISSEVPQNLSASRPQDRQFILSSKKLLLSDSGFYLCAWSAQGLPNEKLFFGSGTQLSVL.

This clone occurred a few times. The V gene is TRBV7-2, the J gene TRBJ1-3; D gene unclear. The germline V gene has CDR1 SGHTA and CDR2 FQGNSA. This CDR3 spans 14 amino acids. V was trimmed by 1 base and J by 3 bases, leaving 7 bases between them. Here the CDR3 reads CASSLGSGGNTIYF. CDR3 sequence (DNA): TGTGCCAGCAGCTTAGGGAGTGGTGGAAACACCATATATTTT.

V and J are TRBV4-3 and TRBJ2-3; D gene unclear. Germline loops: CDR1 LGHNA, CDR2 YSLEER. This CDR3 has 13 amino acids. Deletions cut 2 bases from V and 6 bases from J, with 9 bases between. CDR3 coding DNA: TGCGCCAGCAGCCAAAGATTTTGGGATACGCAGTATTTT. Amino acid sequence: CASSQRFWDTQYF.

This rearrangement joins TRBV11-3 to TRBJ1-3, with 8 positions matching TRBD1. V was clipped by 5 bases and J by 2 bases; unmatched bases: 5. CDR1 and CDR2 (germline): SGHNT, YENEEA. CDR3 length equals 15 residues. CDR3 sequence: CASSLGQGAGNTIYF. The CDR3 nucleotides read TGTGCCAGCAGCCTCGGACAGGGAGCTGGAAACACCATATATTTT.

Regarding this clone: This sample also contains other DNA sequences that code for the same CDR3. The chain carries TRBV20-1 and TRBJ2-3; D is uncertain. The CDR3 covers 11 residues. Germline assignment: CDR1 DFQATT and CDR2 SNEGSKA (reference sequence). The V gene lost 6 bases and the J gene lost 6 bases, with 10 bases spanning the gap. The CDR3 here is CSAGGLDTQYF. The CDR3 coding sequence is TGCAGTGCCGGTGGGTTGGATACGCAGTATTTT.

The chain carries TRBV7-2 and TRBJ2-7; D is ambiguous. The length of the CDR3 is 14 residues. The germline V and J ends were trimmed by 2 bases and 0 bases, with 8 bases remaining between them. Germline V gene lookup returns CDR1 SGHTA and CDR2 FQGNSA. CDR3 loop: CASSLIGFSYEQYF. The CDR3 DNA is TGTGCCAGCAGCTTAATTGGTTTCTCCTACGAGCAGTACTTC.

This clone was seen more than once but under ten times. The chain recombines TRBV9 with TRBJ2-2; no reliable D call. V dropped 7 bases and J dropped 7 bases, with 11 bases sitting between them. The CDR3 totals 12 residues. Germline V gene data show CDR1 as SGDLS and CDR2 as YYNGEE. The CDR3 DNA sequence: TGTGCCAGCCGAAGGACGGACGGGGAGCTGTTTTTT. This codes for CASRRTDGELFF.

The V call is TRBV5-1, the J call TRBJ2-7; no clear D. Germline V CDR1 and CDR2: SGHRS, YFSETQ. There are 12 residues in the CDR3. V was clipped by 2 bases and J by 5 bases, with 8 bases between them. The DNA of the CDR3 is TGCGCCAGCAGCTTTTACGGCCACGAGCAGTACTTC. This gives the protein CASSFYGHEQYF.